This T cell receptor (beta chain) was sequenced for a study of Graves' ophthalmopathy and Graves' hyperthyroidism. The study, taken as a whole, reports: The model's prediction of ophthalmopathy progression had approximately 68% sensitivity and around 72% specificity.

This clonotype was detected ten times or more. Antigen unknown. V gave up 4 bases and J gave up 3 bases, with 7 bases separating them. The CDR3 extends over 11 amino acids. Germline V gives CDR1 DFQATT, CDR2 SNEGSKA (reference sequence). Where ophthalmopathy was present, donors had moderate-to-severe activity, CAS ≥3, NOSPECS ≥4 and duration under 3 months. The authors amplified TCR beta CDR3 regions from RNA transcripts. A first-round RT-PCR used HTBI primers, followed by a second-round multiplex PCR. TCRdb re-called the multiplex PCR reads through MiXCR, storing one row per CDR3 protein. The sample lists 650,000 to 900,000 distinct CDR3 sequences, roughly 41% occurring once.

Sequencing used peripheral blood. This clonotype was obtained from an adult man with Graves' ophthalmopathy. The chain has TRBV20-1 and TRBJ2-7; D uncertain. CDR3 in DNA: TGCAGTGCTATGTCAGGCTACGAGCAGTACTTC. This gives the protein CSAMSGYEQYF.